The 3 T cell receptor beta chains presented below share a single source sample, sequenced in a study of OX40 agonist ivuxolimab in advanced cancers. Libraries were prepared through the immunoSEQ multiplex PCR assay. TCRdb stores this immuneACCESS table with in-frame sequences only. Part of the clones is absent; in the studies checked, under half of the shortfall reflects unresolved V genes, and no reason is known for the rest. This sample holds tens of thousands of clones; 70% to 85% were observed only once. About 22% of the sample is in the top ten clones. Sequences were derived from CD4+ or CD8+ T cells sorted from blood, sampled in a trial of the OX40 agonist ivuxolimab. The receptors were gathered from an adult with an advanced solid tumor such as melanoma, head and neck, liver or kidney cancer.

This clone showed up just a few times. The chain has TRBV2 and TRBJ2-2; 8 bases match TRBD1. CDR3 length: 14 amino acids. Germline-derived CDR1 and CDR2 are SNHLY and FYNNEI. The ends lost 7 bases at V and 4 bases at J; junction bases unmatched: 5. The chain's CDR3 is CASTDRAVTGELFF. The CDR3 coding sequence is TGTGCCAGCACGGACAGGGCTGTCACCGGGGAGCTGTTTTTT.

The chain links TRBV11-3 to TRBJ2-5; TRBD2 is a possible D gene (5 bases). The J call is uncertain, as TRBJ2-7 better fits the DNA end. The CDR3 loop spans 14 amino acids. Germline values: CDR1 SGHNT, CDR2 YENEEA. The CDR3 is CASSHAGNPYEQYF. CDR3 nucleotide sequence: TGTGCCAGCAGCCATGCGGGCAACCCCTACGAGCAGTACTTC.

The chain carries TRBV19 and TRBJ2-7, with 10 bases that match TRBD2. J gave up 4 bases and V 3 bases, and 6 bases lay outside the gene matches. The CDR3 consists of 15 residues. CDR1 is LNHDA and CDR2 is SQIVND in the germline V gene (reference sequence). DNA of the CDR3: TGTGCCAGTAGTATGGGGCCTAGCGGGAGTTACGAGCAGTACTTC. It yields the protein CASSMGPSGSYEQYF.